The present TCR beta chain was sequenced within a study of T cells expressing NK-cell markers. The overall study: Sequencing of TCR beta repertoires drew on sorted CD3+CD56+NKG2C+, CD3+CD56+NKG2C- and CD3+CD56-NKG2C+ T cells. The study's findings and limits: Among CD8+ T cells from over 5 donors, dominant NKG2C+ clonotypes accounted for roughly 1.0-7.0%. A few of the donors also had these clonotypes leading their CD3+CD56-NKG2C+ fraction.

Germline CDR1 reads MNHNS; CDR2 reads SASEGT. This CDR3 is built from 16 residues. TCRdb re-called the 5' RACE reads; every CDR3 protein appears as one record, without DNA. In total, the table holds over 250,000 distinct CDR3 sequences. Of note for this clonotype: What it binds is not known.

The source is a woman between 18 and 70 years old in good health. Sample: blood T cells: a sorted CD56 or NKG2C T cell subset, CD4+ or CD8+ T cells, or bulk PBMC T cells (not recorded which). The chain recombines TRBV6-1 with TRBJ2-7; TCRdb returns TRBD1, unconfirmable since there is no DNA. CDR3 sequence reads: CASRPAGTGGSYEQYF.